The present T cell receptor (beta chain) was sequenced within a study of T-cell memory formation after mild COVID-19. Overall study results and limits: Second-wave clones peaking on day 37 lacked confirmed SARS-CoV-2 specificity. Memory sampled before infection contained some responding clones, suggesting cross-reactive memory joined. Clones which contracted sat mainly in CM and EM if CD4+, and in EMRA if CD8+.

The V end lost 2 bases, the J end lost 5 bases, and 12 bases lay between the germline ends. This CDR3 has 14 residues. CDR1 is MDHEN and CDR2 is SYDVKM in the germline V gene. A 5'RACE reaction primed in the constant segment made cDNA libraries of TCR alpha and TCR beta, and these carried sample barcodes and UMIs. TCRdb recomputed calls from the 5' RACE reads with MiXCR, one row per CDR3 protein. The table shows roughly 250,000 distinct CDR3 sequences, with approximately 16% occurring only once. This clonotype was seen a few times. Antigen unknown. This receptor was obtained from a man between 18 and 35 years old who had mild COVID-19 (a few samples of this study predate the infection). Cell type and time point are not known. The sample consisted of PBMCs or a T cell subset sorted from them (not recorded which). The V call is TRBV28, the J call TRBJ1-1, with a tentative D call TRBD1 (5 bases). The CDR3 reads CASSLGGVRTEAFF. The DNA of the CDR3 is TGTGCCAGCAGTTTAGGAGGGGTGAGAACTGAAGCTTTCTTT.